This record covers a single T cell receptor (beta chain). The data were taken from a study of long-term antiretroviral therapy in people with HIV. Researchers report immunoSEQ v3.0 was run at survey level. TCRdb's copy holds only in-frame clones and misses some; the assay was immunoSEQ multiplex PCR. The sample has around 20,000 clones; around three quarters are singletons. Germline CDR1 is SGHTA and CDR2 is FQGNSA. V lost 5 bases, J lost 4 bases, and 20 bases lay in between. The CDR3 sequence is 16 residues long. Sequences were derived from unsorted PBMCs, sampled 2.2 years after starting antiretroviral therapy. The V gene is TRBV7-2, the J gene TRBJ1-2, with a tentative D call TRBD1 (6 bases). This TCR derives from a man over 45 with HIV. The CDR3: CASSPRWGGRVYGYTF. The DNA for the CDR3 is TGTGCCAGCAGCCCCCGGTGGGGGGGGCGCGTCTATGGCTACACCTTC.